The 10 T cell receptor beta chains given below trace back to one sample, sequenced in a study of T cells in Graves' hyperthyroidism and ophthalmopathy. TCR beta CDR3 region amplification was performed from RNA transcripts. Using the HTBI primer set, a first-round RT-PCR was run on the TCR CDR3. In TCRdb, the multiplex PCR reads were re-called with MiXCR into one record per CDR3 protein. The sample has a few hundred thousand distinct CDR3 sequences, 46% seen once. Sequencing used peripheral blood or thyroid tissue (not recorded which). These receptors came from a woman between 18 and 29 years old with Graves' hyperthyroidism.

The CDR3 coding sequence is TGCAGTGCTACCAGGGGTCAGAGCACCTACAATGAGCAGTTCTTC. Amino acid sequence: CSATRGQSTYNEQFF. The rearrangement uses TRBV20-1 and TRBJ2-1; D is possibly TRBD1 (6 bases). CDR1 DFQATT and CDR2 SNEGSKA come from the germline V gene (reference sequence). V was trimmed by 4 bases and J by 2 bases, leaving 15 bases between them. This CDR3 has 15 residues.

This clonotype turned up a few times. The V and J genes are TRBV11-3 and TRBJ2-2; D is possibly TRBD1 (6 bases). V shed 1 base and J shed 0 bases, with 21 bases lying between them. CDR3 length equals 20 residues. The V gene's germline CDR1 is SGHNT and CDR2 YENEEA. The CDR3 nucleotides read TGTGCCAGCAGCTTAGTAGGGGGAGTCGGACTTATCGCGAACACCGGGGAGCTGTTTTTT. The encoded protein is CASSLVGGVGLIANTGELFF.

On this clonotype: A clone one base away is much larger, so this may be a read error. The CDR3 protein is CTSSVDKDTDEKLFF. CDR3 coding DNA: TGTACCAGCAGCGTAGATAAGGACACGGATGAAAAACTGTTTTTT. The chain joins TRBV9 to TRBJ1-4; a possible D gene is TRBD1 (5 bases). Germline CDR1 SGDLS, CDR2 YYNGEE. This CDR3 has 15 amino acids.

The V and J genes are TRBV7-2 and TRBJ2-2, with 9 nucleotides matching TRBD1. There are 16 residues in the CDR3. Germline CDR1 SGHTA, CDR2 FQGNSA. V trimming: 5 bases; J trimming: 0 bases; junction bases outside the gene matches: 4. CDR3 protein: CASSPGQGTNTGELFF. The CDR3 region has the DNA TGTGCCAGCAGCCCGGGACAGGGCACGAACACCGGGGAGCTGTTTTTT. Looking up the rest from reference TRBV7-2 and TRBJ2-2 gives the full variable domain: GAGVSQSPSNKVTEKGKDVELRCDPISGHTALYWYRQSLGQGLEFLIYFQGNSAPDKSGLPSDRFSAERTGGSVSTLTIQRTQQEDSAVYLCASSPGQGTNTGELFFGEGSRLTVL.

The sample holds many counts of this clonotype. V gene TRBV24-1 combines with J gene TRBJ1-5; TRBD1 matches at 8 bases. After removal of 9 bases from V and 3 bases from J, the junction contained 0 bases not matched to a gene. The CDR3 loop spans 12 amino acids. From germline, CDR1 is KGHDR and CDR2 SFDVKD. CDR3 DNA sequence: TGTGCCACCCAGGGGGCCAATCAGCCCCAGCATTTT. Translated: CATQGANQPQHF.

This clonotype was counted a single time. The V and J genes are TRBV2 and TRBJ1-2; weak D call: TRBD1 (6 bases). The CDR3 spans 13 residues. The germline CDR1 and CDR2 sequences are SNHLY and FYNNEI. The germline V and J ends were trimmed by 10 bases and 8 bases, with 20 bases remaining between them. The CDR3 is CANGERTVLGYTF. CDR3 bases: TGTGCCAATGGCGAAAGGACAGTCTTAGGCTACACCTTC.

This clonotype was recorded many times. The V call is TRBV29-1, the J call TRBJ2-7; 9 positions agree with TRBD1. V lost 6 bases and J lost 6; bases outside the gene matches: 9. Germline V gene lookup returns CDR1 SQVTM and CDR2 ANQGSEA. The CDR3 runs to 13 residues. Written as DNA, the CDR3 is TGCAGCGTAGGGGACAGGGACGTTGCCGAGCAGTACTTC. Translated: CSVGDRDVAEQYF.

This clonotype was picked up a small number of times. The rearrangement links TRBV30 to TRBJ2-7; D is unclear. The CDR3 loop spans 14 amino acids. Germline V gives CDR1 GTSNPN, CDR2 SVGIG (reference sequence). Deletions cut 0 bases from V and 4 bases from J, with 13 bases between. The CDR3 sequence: CAWSVSLLGYEQYF. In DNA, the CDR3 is TGTGCCTGGAGTGTTTCACTACTTGGTTACGAGCAGTACTTC.

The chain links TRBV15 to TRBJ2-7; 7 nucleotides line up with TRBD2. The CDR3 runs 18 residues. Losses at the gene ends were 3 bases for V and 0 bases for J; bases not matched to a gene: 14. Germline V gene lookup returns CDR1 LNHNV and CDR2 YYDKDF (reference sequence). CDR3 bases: TGTGCCACCAGCAGTTACCGTGTTAGCGGGTCCCACTCCTACGAGCAGTACTTC. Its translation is CATSSYRVSGSHSYEQYF.

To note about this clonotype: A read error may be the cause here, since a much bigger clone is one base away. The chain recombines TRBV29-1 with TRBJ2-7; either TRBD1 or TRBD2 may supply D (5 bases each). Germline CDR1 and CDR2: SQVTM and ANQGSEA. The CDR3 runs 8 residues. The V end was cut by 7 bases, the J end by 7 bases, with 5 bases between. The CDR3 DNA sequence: TGCAGCGGGGGGGAGCAGTACTTC. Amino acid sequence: CSGGEQYF.